The table lists the clone carrying this T cell receptor beta chain with many counts. Its target is unknown. Trimming took off 5 bases at V and 2 bases at J, with 13 bases between the two ends. Germline V CDR1 and CDR2: SEHNR, FQNEAQ (reference sequence). This CDR3 contains 14 residues. These data are taken from a study of T cells in Graves' hyperthyroidism and ophthalmopathy. General observations from the study: Most thyroid clonotypes that were expanded above 0.001 also turned up in blood. In simple terms, a model built on 13 V-J features told ophthalmopathy apart from stable hyperthyroidism. Before onset, ophthalmopathy was predicted by the model a median around 6 months earlier.

Amplified TCR beta CDR3 regions derived from RNA transcripts. A first-round RT-PCR of the TCR CDR3 used the HTBI primer set. TCRdb used MiXCR to reprocess the multiplex PCR reads, holding one entry per CDR3 protein. The sample gives 600,000 to 700,000 distinct CDR3 sequences, about 15% of which show up once; 4.3% is in the top ten. For ophthalmopathy patients, the Clinical Activity Score was at least 3 and the NOSPECS grade at least 4; duration was under 3 months. The TCR originated in a woman aged 40 to 50 with Graves' ophthalmopathy. The chain recombines TRBV7-9 with TRBJ2-7; TRBD2 might be the D (5 bases). The sequenced material came from blood. The CDR3 reads CASSPGMTAYEQYF. CDR3 DNA sequence: TGTGCCAGCAGCCCCGGGATGACCGCCTACGAGCAGTACTTC.